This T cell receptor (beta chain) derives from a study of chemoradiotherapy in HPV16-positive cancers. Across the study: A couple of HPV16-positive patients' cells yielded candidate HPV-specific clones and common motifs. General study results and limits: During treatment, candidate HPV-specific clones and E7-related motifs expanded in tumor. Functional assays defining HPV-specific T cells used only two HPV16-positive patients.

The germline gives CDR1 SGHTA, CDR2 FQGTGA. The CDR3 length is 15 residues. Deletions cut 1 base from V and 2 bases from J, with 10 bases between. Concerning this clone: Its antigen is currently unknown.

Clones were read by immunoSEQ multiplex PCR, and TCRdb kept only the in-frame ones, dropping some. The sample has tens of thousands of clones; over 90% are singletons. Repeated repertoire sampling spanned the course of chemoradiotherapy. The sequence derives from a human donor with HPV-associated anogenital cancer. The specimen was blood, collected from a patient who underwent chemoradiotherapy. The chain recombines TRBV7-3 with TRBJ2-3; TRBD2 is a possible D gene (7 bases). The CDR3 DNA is TGTGCCAGCAGCTTAATGCGGGGGCCCACAGATACGCAGTATTTT. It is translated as CASSLMRGPTDTQYF.